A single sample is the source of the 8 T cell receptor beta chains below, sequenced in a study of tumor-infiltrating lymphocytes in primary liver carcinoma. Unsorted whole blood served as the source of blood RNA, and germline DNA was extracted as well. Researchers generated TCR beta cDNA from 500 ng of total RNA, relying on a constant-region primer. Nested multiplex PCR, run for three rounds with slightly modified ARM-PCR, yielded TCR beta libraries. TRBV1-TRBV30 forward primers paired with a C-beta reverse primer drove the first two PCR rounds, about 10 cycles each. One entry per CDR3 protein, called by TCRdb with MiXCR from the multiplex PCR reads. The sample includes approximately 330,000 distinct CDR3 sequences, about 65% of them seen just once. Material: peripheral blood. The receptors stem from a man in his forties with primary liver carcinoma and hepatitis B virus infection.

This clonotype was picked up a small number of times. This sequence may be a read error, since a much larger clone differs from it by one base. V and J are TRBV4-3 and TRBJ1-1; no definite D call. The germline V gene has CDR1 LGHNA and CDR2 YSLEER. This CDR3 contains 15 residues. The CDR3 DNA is TGCGCCAGCAGCCAAGATCGTGGAAGTTACACTGAAGCTCTCTTT. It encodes CASSQDRGSYTEALF.

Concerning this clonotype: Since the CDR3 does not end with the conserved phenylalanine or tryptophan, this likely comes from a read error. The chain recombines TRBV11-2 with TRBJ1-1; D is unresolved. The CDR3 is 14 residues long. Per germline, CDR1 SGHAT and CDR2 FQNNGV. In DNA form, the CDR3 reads TGTACCAGCAGCTTAGCGATGATGAAAACTGAAGCTTTCATT. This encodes CTSSLAMMKTEAFI.

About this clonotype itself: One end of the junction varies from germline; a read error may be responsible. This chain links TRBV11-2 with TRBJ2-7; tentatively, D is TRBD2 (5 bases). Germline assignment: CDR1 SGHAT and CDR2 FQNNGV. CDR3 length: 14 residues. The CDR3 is CASSLARFDYEQYF. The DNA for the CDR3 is TGTGCCAGCAGCTTAGCCAGGTTCGACTACGAACAGTACTTC.

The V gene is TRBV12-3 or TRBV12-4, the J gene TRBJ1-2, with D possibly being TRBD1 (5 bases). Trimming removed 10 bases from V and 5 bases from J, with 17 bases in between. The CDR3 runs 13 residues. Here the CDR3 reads CANSQTWGYGYTF. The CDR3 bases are TGTGCCAACAGCCAGACATGGGGGTATGGCTACACCTTC.

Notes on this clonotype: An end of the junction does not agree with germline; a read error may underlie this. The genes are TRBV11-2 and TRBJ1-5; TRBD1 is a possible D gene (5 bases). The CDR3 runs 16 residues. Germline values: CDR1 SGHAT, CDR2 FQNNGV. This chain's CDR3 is CASSLGTEIPDQPQHF. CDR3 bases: TGTGCCAGCAGCCTTGGGACTGAGATTCCGGATCAACCCCAGCATTTT.

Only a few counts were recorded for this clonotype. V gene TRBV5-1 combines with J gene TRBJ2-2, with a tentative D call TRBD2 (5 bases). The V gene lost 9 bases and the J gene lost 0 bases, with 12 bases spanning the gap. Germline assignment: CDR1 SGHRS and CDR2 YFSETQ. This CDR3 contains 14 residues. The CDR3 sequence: CATPRASNTGELFF. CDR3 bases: TGCGCCACCCCGAGGGCCTCGAACACCGGGGAGCTGTTTTTT.

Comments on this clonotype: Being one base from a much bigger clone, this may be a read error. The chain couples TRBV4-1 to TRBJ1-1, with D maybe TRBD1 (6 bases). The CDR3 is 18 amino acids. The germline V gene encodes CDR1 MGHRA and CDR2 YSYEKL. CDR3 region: CASNQDGGMGHLNTEAFF. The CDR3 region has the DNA TGCGCCAGCAACCAAGACGGGGGAATGGGACACCTGAACACTGAAGCTTTCTTT.

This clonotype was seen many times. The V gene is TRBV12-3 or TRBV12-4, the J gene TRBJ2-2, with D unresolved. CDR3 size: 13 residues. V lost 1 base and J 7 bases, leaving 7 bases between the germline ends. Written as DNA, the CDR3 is TGTGCCAGCAGTTTAGTTCCTAGCGGGGAGCTGTTTTTT. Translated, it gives CASSLVPSGELFF.